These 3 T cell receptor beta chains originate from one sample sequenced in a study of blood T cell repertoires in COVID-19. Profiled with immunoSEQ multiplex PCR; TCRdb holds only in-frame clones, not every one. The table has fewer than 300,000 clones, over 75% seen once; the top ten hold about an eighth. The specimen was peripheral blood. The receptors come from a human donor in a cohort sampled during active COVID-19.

CDR3 in DNA: TGTGCCAGCAGCCTATCGACAGGGTCTAACGAGCAGTACTTC. Encoded protein: CASSLSTGSNEQYF. J is TRBJ2-7 and V is TRBV7-9; the match to TRBD1 covers 7 bases. V lost 5 bases to trimming and J lost 5 bases; unmatched junction nucleotides: 9. CDR1 and CDR2 from the germline V gene are SEHNR and FQNEAQ (reference sequence). The CDR3 sequence is 14 residues long.

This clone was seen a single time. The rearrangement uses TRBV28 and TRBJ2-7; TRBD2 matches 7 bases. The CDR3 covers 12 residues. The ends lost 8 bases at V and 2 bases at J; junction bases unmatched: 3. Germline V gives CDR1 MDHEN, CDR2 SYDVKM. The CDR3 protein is CASGGEAYEQYF. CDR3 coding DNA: TGTGCCAGCGGGGGGGAGGCCTACGAGCAGTACTTC.

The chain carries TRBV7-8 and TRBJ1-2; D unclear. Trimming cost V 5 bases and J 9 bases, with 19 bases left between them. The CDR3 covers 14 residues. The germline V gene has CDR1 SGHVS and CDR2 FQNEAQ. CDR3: CASSPRVGGVSYTF. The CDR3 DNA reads TGTGCCAGCAGCCCTAGGGTTGGCGGGGTGAGCTACACCTTC.